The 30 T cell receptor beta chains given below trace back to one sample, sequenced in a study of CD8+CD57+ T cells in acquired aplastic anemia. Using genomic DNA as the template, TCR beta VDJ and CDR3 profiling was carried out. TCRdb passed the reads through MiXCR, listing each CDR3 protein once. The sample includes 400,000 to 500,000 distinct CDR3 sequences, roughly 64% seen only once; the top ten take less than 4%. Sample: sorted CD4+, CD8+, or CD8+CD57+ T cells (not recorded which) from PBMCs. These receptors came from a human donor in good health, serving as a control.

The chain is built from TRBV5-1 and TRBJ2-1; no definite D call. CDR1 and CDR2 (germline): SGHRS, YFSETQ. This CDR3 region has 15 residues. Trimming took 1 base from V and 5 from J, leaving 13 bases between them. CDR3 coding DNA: TGCGCCAGCAGCTTGAATCCTGCAACTAACAATGAGCAGTTCTTC. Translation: CASSLNPATNNEQFF.

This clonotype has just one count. CDR3 protein: CAISYRGDTEAFF. The CDR3 DNA reads TGTGCCATCAGTTATAGGGGAGACACTGAAGCTTTCTTT. V is TRBV10-3 and J is TRBJ1-1, with D perhaps matching TRBD1 (5 bases). The CDR3 has 13 amino acids. Looked up from germline, CDR1 is ENHRY and CDR2 is SYGVKD. Trimming pared 5 bases from V and 3 bases from J, leaving 10 bases between.

The CDR3 DNA reads TGTGCTATCGCCGTTAGACAGGGGGACGTCAGCGAGCAGTACTTC. Translation gives CAIAVRQGDVSEQYF. The chain has TRBV12-3 or TRBV12-4 and TRBJ2-7; 9 positions match TRBD1. The CDR3 runs to 15 residues.

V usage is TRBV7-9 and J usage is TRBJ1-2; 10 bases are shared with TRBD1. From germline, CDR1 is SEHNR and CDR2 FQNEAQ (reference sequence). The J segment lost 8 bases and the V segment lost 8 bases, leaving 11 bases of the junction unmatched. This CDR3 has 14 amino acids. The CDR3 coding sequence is TGTGCCAGCGGCTACCGGGACAGGGGACACGGCTACACCTTC. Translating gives CASGYRDRGHGYTF.

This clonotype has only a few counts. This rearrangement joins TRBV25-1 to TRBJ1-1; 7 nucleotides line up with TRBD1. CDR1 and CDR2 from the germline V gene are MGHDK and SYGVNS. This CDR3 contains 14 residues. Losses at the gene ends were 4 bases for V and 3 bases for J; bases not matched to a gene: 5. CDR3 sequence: CASSVTRGYTEAFF. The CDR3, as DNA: TGTGCCAGCAGTGTCACCAGGGGGTACACTGAAGCTTTCTTT.

CDR3 amino acids: CASSPQGSYGYTSFF. CDR3 in DNA: TGTGCCAGCAGCCCTCAAGGATCATACGGCTACACCTCTTTCTTT. This chain joins TRBV9 and TRBJ1-1; D remains unclear. V lost 4 bases and J 12 bases, leaving 25 bases between the germline ends. The V gene's germline CDR1 is SGDLS and CDR2 YYNGEE. This CDR3 spans 15 amino acids.

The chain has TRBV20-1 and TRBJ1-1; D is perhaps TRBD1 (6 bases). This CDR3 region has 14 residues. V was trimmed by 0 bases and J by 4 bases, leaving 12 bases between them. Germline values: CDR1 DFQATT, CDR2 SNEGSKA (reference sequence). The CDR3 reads CSARDRGAITEAFF. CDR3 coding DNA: TGCAGTGCTAGAGATCGGGGGGCCATCACTGAAGCTTTCTTT.

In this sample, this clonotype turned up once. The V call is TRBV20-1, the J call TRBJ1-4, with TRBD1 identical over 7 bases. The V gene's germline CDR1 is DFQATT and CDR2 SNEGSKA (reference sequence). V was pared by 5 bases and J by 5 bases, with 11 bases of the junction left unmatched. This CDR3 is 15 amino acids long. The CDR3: CSAHGGGQLNEKLFF. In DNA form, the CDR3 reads TGCAGTGCTCACGGGGGGGGACAGCTGAATGAAAAACTGTTTTTT.

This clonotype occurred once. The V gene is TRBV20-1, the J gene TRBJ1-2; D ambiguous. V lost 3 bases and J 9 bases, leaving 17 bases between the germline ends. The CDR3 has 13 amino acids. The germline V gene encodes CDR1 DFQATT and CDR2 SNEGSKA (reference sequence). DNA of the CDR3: TGCAGTGCTAGTAAAGGCTCTGGAAACAGCTACACCTTC. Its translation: CSASKGSGNSYTF.

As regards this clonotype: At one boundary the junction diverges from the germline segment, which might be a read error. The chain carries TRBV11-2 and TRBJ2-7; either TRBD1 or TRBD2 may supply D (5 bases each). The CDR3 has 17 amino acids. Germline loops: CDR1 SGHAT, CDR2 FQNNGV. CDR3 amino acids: CASSLGTGTVRSYEQYF. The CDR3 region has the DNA TGCGCCAGCAGCTTGGGTACCGGGACCGTTCGCTCCTACGAGCAGTACTTC.

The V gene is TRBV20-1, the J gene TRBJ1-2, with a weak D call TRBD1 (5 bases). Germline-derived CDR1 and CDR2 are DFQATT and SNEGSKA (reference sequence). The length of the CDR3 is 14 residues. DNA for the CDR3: TGCGCGGCTAGAGGGCTCAGGGCTAGTTATGGCTACACCTTC. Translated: CAARGLRASYGYTF.

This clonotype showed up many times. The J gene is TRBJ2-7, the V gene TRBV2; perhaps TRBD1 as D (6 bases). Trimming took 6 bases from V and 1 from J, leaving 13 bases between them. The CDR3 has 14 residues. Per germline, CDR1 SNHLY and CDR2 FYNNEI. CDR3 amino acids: CASREYRDSYEQYF. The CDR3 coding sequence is TGTGCCAGCAGGGAATACAGGGATTCCTACGAGCAGTACTTC.

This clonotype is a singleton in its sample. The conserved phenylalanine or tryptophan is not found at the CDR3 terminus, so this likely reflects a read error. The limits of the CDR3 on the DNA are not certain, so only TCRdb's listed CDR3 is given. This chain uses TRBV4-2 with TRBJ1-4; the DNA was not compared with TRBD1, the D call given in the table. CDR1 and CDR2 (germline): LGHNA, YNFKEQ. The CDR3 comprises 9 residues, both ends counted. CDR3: CASSQRTGG.

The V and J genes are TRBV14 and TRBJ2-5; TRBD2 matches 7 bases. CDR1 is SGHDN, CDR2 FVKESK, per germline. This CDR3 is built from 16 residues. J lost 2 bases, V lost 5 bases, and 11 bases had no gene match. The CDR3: CASSLDMGGSQETQYF. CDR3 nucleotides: TGTGCCAGCAGCTTGGACATGGGAGGGTCACAAGAGACCCAGTACTTC.

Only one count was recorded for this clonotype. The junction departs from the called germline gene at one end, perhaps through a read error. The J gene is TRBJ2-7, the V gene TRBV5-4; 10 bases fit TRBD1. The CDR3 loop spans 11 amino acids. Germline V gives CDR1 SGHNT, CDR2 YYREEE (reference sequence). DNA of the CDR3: TGTGCCAGCAGCTCGTGGACAGGGGGACTCTTC. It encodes CASSSWTGGLF.

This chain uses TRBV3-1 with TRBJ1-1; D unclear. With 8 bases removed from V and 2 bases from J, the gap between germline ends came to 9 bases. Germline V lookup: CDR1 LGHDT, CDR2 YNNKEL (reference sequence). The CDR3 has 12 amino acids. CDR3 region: CASCRTNTEAFF. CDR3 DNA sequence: TGTGCCAGCTGCCGAACTAACACTGAAGCTTTCTTT.

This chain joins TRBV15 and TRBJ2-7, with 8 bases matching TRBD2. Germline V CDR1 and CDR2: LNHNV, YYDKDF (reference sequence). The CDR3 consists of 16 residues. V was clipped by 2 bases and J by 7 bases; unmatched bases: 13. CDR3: CATSRFGLAATREQYV. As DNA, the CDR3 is TGTGCCACCAGCAGATTCGGACTAGCCGCGACCCGGGAGCAGTACGTC.

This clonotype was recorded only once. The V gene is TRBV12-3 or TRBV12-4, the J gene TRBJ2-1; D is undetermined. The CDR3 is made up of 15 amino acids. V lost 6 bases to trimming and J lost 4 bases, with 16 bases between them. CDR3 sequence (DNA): TGTGCCAGCAGCCGAGAACCCCCCGGGTACAATGAGCAGTTCTTC. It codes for CASSREPPGYNEQFF.

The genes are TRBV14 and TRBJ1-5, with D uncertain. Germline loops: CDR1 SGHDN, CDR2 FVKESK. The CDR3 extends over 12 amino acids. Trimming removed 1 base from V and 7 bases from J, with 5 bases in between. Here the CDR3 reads CASSQGCQPQHF. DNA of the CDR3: TGTGCCAGCAGCCAAGGATGCCAGCCCCAGCATTTT.

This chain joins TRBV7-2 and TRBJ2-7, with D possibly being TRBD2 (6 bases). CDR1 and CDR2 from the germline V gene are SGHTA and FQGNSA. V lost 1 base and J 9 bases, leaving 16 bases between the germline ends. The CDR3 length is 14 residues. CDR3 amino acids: CASSLEWDSYPQYF. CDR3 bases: TGTGCCAGCAGCTTAGAATGGGACTCCTACCCGCAGTACTTC.

The CDR3 spells CATSRAGTGGHEQYF. CDR3 DNA: TGTGCCACCAGCAGGGCCGGGACAGGGGGCCACGAGCAGTACTTC. The gene calls are TRBV15 and TRBJ2-7; TRBD1 matches 12 bases. Germline V lookup: CDR1 LNHNV, CDR2 YYDKDF (reference sequence). CDR3 length: 15 amino acids. The ends lost 3 bases at V and 5 bases at J; junction bases unmatched: 5.

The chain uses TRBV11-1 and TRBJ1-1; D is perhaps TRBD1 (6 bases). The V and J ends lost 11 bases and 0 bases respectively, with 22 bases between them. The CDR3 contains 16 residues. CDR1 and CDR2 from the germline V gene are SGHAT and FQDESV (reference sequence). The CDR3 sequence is CAGQSRGPAMNTEAFF. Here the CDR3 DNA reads TGTGCCGGTCAAAGCAGGGGACCGGCCATGAACACTGAAGCTTTCTTT.

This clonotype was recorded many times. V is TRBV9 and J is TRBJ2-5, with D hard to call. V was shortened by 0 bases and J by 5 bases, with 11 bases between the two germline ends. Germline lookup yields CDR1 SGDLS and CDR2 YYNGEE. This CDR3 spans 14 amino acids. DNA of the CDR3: TGTGCCAGCAGCGTAGCCGGAGCTGGGGAGACCCAGTACTTC. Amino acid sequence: CASSVAGAGETQYF.

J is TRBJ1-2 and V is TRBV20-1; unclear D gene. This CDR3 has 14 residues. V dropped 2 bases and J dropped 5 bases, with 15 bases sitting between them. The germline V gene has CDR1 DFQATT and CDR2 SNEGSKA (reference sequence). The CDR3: CSARNMEDNYGYTF. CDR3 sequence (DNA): TGCAGTGCTAGAAACATGGAGGATAATTATGGCTACACCTTC.

The CDR3 protein is CASSPIPTVGSGANVLTF. The CDR3 DNA is TGTGCCAGCTCTCCTATTCCGACAGTAGGATCTGGGGCCAACGTCCTGACTTTC. This chain connects TRBV18 to TRBJ2-6, with D perhaps matching TRBD1 (5 bases). Per germline, CDR1 KGHSH and CDR2 LQKENI. Between the trimmed V and J ends, which lost 6 bases and 1 base, there was a span of 19 bases. The CDR3 has 18 amino acids.

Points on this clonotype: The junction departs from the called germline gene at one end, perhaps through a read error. CDR3 in DNA: TGCGCCAGCAGCCTAACCGGCGCAGGGAAACTCGTGGGCGCCTACGAGCAGTACTTC. Its protein product is CASSLTGAGKLVGAYEQYF. This chain joins TRBV7-9 and TRBJ2-7; perhaps TRBD1 as D (5 bases). This CDR3 is built from 19 residues. The germline gives CDR1 SEHNR, CDR2 FQNEAQ (reference sequence).

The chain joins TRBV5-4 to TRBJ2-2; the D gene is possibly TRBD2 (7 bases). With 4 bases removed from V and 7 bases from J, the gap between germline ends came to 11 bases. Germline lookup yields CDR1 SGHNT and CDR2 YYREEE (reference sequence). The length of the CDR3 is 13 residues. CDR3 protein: CASSRGGVGELFF. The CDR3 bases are TGTGCCAGCAGCCGAGGGGGGGTCGGGGAGCTGTTTTTT.

The CDR3 loop is CASSVSSQRLGEQYF. The CDR3 nucleotides read TGTGCCAGCAGCGTGAGTTCTCAGCGATTAGGCGAGCAGTACTTC. This rearrangement joins TRBV9 to TRBJ2-7; D remains ambiguous. This CDR3 is built from 15 residues. Germline V CDR1 and CDR2: SGDLS, YYNGEE. Trimming cost V 2 bases and J 6 bases, with 18 bases left between them.

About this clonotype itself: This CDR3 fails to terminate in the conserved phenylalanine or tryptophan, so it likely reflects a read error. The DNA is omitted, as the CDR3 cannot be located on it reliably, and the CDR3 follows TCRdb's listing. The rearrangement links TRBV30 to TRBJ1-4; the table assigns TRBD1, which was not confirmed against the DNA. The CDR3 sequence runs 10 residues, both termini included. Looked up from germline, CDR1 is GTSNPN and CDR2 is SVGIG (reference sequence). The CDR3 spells CAWRSPGENY.

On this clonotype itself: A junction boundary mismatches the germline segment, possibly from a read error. CDR3 DNA sequence: TGTGCCAGCAGCAGAGATTGGTGGAACACCGGGGAGATGTTTTTT. Its protein product is CASSRDWWNTGEMFF. The chain links TRBV14 to TRBJ2-2; TRBD2 is a possible D gene (5 bases). This CDR3 contains 15 residues. From germline, CDR1 is SGHDN and CDR2 FVKESK.